The 31 T cell receptor beta chains given below trace back to one sample, sequenced in a study of OX40 agonist ivuxolimab in advanced cancers. Assay: immunoSEQ multiplex PCR; the TCRdb copy retains only in-frame clones and omits some. The sample consists of some 85,000 clones, roughly 91% of them appearing once. The sequencing here drew on CD4+ or CD8+ T cells sorted from blood, taken in a trial of the OX40 agonist ivuxolimab. Receptors originate from an adult with an advanced solid tumor such as melanoma, head and neck, liver or kidney cancer.

The chain uses TRBV12-5 and TRBJ2-2; D may correspond to TRBD1 or TRBD2 (5 bases each). The CDR3 is 13 amino acids. V was clipped by 7 bases and J by 3 bases, with 9 bases between them. The germline gives CDR1 LGHNT, CDR2 FRNRAP. CDR3 nucleotide sequence: TGTGCTAGTGCTCCGGGACACACCGGGGAGCTGTTTTTT. Its translation: CASAPGHTGELFF. Supplemented by reference TRBV12-5 and TRBJ2-2, the full variable domain reads DARVTQTPRHKVTEMGQEVTMRCQPILGHNTVFWYRQTMMQGLELLAYFRNRAPLDDSGMPKDRFSAEMPDATLATLKIQPSEPRDSAVYFCASAPGHTGELFFGEGSRLTVL.

V and J are TRBV11-3 and TRBJ2-7; D gene uncertain. Germline lookup yields CDR1 SGHNT and CDR2 YENEEA. This CDR3 is 13 amino acids long. V shed 1 base and J shed 3 bases, with 7 bases lying between them. As DNA, the CDR3 is TGTGCCAGCAGCTTAGGGGCGGACTACGAGCAGTACTTC. It codes for CASSLGADYEQYF.

V usage is TRBV21-1 and J usage is TRBJ1-2; the DNA was not compared with TRBD1, the D call given in the table. TRBV21-1 constitutes a pseudogene. The CDR3 runs 15 residues. CDR3 protein: CASPGQGVNGYGYTF. CDR3 coding DNA: TGTGCCAGTCCGGGACAGGGGGTTAATGGTTATGGCTACACCTTC.

As for this clone: This specimen includes other DNA sequences encoding the same CDR3. J is TRBJ2-3 and V is TRBV18; D unclear. V gave up 0 bases and J gave up 1 base, with 2 bases separating them. CDR3 length: 13 amino acids. CDR1 KGHSH and CDR2 LQKENI come from the germline V gene. For the CDR3, the DNA is TGTGCCAGCTCACCACCGGGCACAGATACGCAGTATTTT. This encodes CASSPPGTDTQYF.

The chain employs TRBV5-5 and TRBJ1-4; 10 bases align to TRBD1. V lost 1 base and J lost 2; bases outside the gene matches: 5. The CDR3 covers 17 residues. Germline CDR1 and CDR2: SGHKS and YYEKEE (reference sequence). The CDR3 is CASSLRTGGGTNEKLFF. CDR3 coding DNA: TGTGCCAGCAGCTTGAGGACAGGGGGAGGGACTAATGAAAAACTGTTTTTT.

The count of this clone is one. The V call is TRBV7-8, the J call TRBJ2-6, with TRBD2 identical over 14 bases. Per germline, CDR1 SGHVS and CDR2 FQNEAQ. V lost 5 bases and J lost 0; bases outside the gene matches: 6. This CDR3 region has 19 residues. The CDR3 here is CASSHLGLAGGSGANVLTF. The DNA of the CDR3 is TGTGCCAGCAGCCACCTCGGACTAGCGGGAGGCTCTGGGGCCAACGTCCTGACTTTC.

The rearrangement joins TRBV5-1 to TRBJ2-7, with 12 nucleotides matching TRBD2. The CDR3 consists of 17 residues. The germline V gene encodes CDR1 SGHRS and CDR2 YFSETQ. Losses at the gene ends were 0 bases for V and 0 bases for J; bases not matched to a gene: 4. The CDR3 loop is CASSLALAGGHSYEQYF. CDR3 nucleotide sequence: TGCGCCAGCAGCTTGGCACTAGCGGGAGGCCACTCCTACGAGCAGTACTTC.

The chain couples TRBV7-2 to TRBJ2-3; 10 positions agree with TRBD2. J lost 5 bases, V lost 3 bases, and 2 bases had no gene match. From germline, CDR1 is SGHTA and CDR2 FQGNSA. The CDR3 loop spans 14 amino acids. CDR3: CASSFSSGGDTQYF. CDR3 nucleotides: TGTGCCAGCAGCTTCTCTAGCGGGGGAGATACGCAGTATTTT.

The chain carries TRBV19 and TRBJ2-1, with D maybe TRBD2 (5 bases). Germline V gives CDR1 LNHDA, CDR2 SQIVND (reference sequence). Between the trimmed V and J ends, which lost 5 bases and 0 bases, there was a span of 11 bases. The CDR3 spans 15 residues. The CDR3 DNA sequence: TGTGCCAGTAGTTCCAGCGGATACTCCTACAATGAGCAGTTCTTC. It encodes CASSSSGYSYNEQFF.

The CDR3 nucleotides are TGTGCCAGCAGCCAAGTCGGCACAGGGGGAACGGTGAACACTGAAGCTTTCTTT. Protein sequence: CASSQVGTGGTVNTEAFF. The V gene is TRBV4-2, the J gene TRBJ1-1, with 8 bases that match TRBD1. With 1 base clipped from V and 0 bases from J, the junction kept 10 bases outside the gene matches. The CDR3 is 18 amino acids. Germline V lookup: CDR1 LGHNA, CDR2 YNFKEQ.

V and J are TRBV9 and TRBJ2-4; weak D call: TRBD2 (5 bases). Germline V gene sequence: CDR1 SGDLS, CDR2 YYNGEE. The CDR3 extends over 16 amino acids. V lost 0 bases, J lost 3 bases, and 13 bases lay in between. This CDR3 reads CASSVDGRSGKNIQYF. The DNA of the CDR3 is TGTGCCAGCAGCGTAGATGGGAGATCGGGCAAAAACATTCAGTACTTC. The variable domain in full, with the rest retrieved from reference TRBV9 and TRBJ2-4, is DSGVTQTPKHLITATGQRVTLRCSPRSGDLSVYWYQQSLDQGLQFLIQYYNGEERAKGNILERFSAQQFPDLHSELNLSSLELGDSALYFCASSVDGRSGKNIQYFGAGTRLSVL.

The chain's CDR3 is CSANGLGAAHEQYF. CDR3 bases: TGCAGCGCTAACGGTTTGGGGGCGGCGCACGAGCAGTACTTC. The chain joins TRBV29-1 to TRBJ2-7; a weak D match, TRBD1 (6 bases). The V gene lost 7 bases and the J gene lost 5 bases, with 21 bases spanning the gap. The CDR3 sequence is 14 residues long. Germline V gene sequence: CDR1 SQVTM, CDR2 ANQGSEA.

This clone was seen more than once but under ten times. The J gene is TRBJ2-1, the V gene TRBV6-1; 7 bases agree with TRBD1. Looked up from germline, CDR1 is MNHNS and CDR2 is SASEGT. The V gene end was trimmed by 2 bases and the J gene end by 0 bases; junction bases not matched to a gene: 1. This CDR3 contains 15 residues. CDR3 DNA sequence: TGTGCCAGCAGTGAACCAGGGGGCTCCTACAATGAGCAGTTCTTC. Its protein product is CASSEPGGSYNEQFF.

The chain is built from TRBV7-8 and TRBJ2-7; unclear D gene. The germline V gene has CDR1 SGHVS and CDR2 FQNEAQ. Trimming cost V 0 bases and J 5 bases, with 11 bases left between them. The CDR3 loop spans 14 amino acids. The DNA for the CDR3 is TGTGCCAGCAGCTTAGCGCTGGGTCCCAACGAGCAGTACTTC. Protein sequence: CASSLALGPNEQYF.

The table lists this clone with a few counts. The J gene is TRBJ1-1, the V gene TRBV7-2; D uncertain. Germline values: CDR1 SGHTA, CDR2 FQGNSA. CDR3 length: 16 amino acids. The V end lost 0 bases, the J end lost 0 bases, and 11 bases lay between the germline ends. The CDR3 DNA follows: TGTGCCAGCAGCTTAGCCTTACGCACCTTGAACACTGAAGCTTTCTTT. Its protein is CASSLALRTLNTEAFF. The whole variable domain, filled in from reference TRBV7-2 and TRBJ1-1, reads GAGVSQSPSNKVTEKGKDVELRCDPISGHTALYWYRQSLGQGLEFLIYFQGNSAPDKSGLPSDRFSAERTGGSVSTLTIQRTQQEDSAVYLCASSLALRTLNTEAFFGQGTRLTVV.

The chain couples TRBV11-3 to TRBJ2-5; 9 bases are a match to TRBD1. With V trimmed by 0 bases and J by 5 bases, 4 bases remained unmatched. The CDR3 is made up of 15 amino acids. Germline lookup yields CDR1 SGHNT and CDR2 YENEEA. CDR3 coding DNA: TGTGCCAGCAGCTTAGACCGGGACAGGGCGGAGACCCAGTACTTC. It translates to CASSLDRDRAETQYF.

This clone has a single count. V is TRBV19 and J is TRBJ2-7; 7 bases align to TRBD1. V trimming: 6 bases; J trimming: 4 bases; junction bases outside the gene matches: 9. The CDR3 loop spans 14 amino acids. CDR1 LNHDA and CDR2 SQIVND come from the germline V gene (reference sequence). The CDR3 is CASSPAGRGYEQYF. DNA of the CDR3: TGTGCCAGTAGCCCTGCTGGCAGGGGGTACGAGCAGTACTTC.

CDR3 bases: TGTGCCAGCAGCCCTCGGCGGGGGGCAGGGGAAAAACTGTTTTTT. This encodes CASSPRRGAGEKLFF. This sequence joins TRBV7-2 and TRBJ1-4; D is possibly TRBD1 (6 bases). Trimming took off 5 bases at V and 8 bases at J, with 18 bases between the two ends. Germline CDR1 reads SGHTA; CDR2 reads FQGNSA. CDR3 length: 15 residues.

The rearrangement uses TRBV5-1 and TRBJ2-7; 13 bases are shared with TRBD2. CDR3 length: 17 residues. V lost 0 bases and J lost 1; bases outside the gene matches: 4. CDR1 is SGHRS, CDR2 YFSETQ, per germline. CDR3 in amino acids: CASSLGRLAGGSYEQYF. As DNA, the CDR3 is TGCGCCAGCAGCTTGGGGCGACTAGCGGGAGGATCCTACGAGCAGTACTTC.

With respect to this clone: At the DNA level, this CDR3 is encoded by other sequences in the same sample as well. The V gene is TRBV7-3, the J gene TRBJ1-1; D call uncertain. V was clipped by 2 bases and J by 2 bases, with 9 bases between them. The CDR3 has 14 residues. CDR1 SGHTA and CDR2 FQGTGA come from the germline V gene. The CDR3 nucleotides read TGTGCCAGCAGCTTATCCCCCTCTAACACTGAAGCTTTCTTT. Translating gives CASSLSPSNTEAFF. Full variable domain (remainder filled in from reference TRBV7-3 and TRBJ1-1): GAGVSQTPSNKVTEKGKYVELRCDPISGHTALYWYRQSLGQGPEFLIYFQGTGAADDSGLPNDRFFAVRPEGSVSTLKIQRTERGDSAVYLCASSLSPSNTEAFFGQGTRLTVV.

The chain combines TRBV27 with TRBJ2-3; 9 positions agree with TRBD2. V gave up 7 bases and J gave up 7 bases; unmatched junction bases: 12. Germline V gives CDR1 MNHEY, CDR2 SMNVEV (reference sequence). The CDR3 loop spans 15 amino acids. In DNA form, the CDR3 reads TGTGCCAGCAAGTTGTTAATAGCGGGAGTAAATACGCAGTATTTT. It codes for CASKLLIAGVNTQYF.

This clone has a single count. The V gene is TRBV7-2, the J gene TRBJ1-4; TRBD1 might be the D (6 bases). Trimming cost V 4 bases and J 3 bases, with 12 bases left between them. CDR3 length: 15 residues. The germline V gene encodes CDR1 SGHTA and CDR2 FQGNSA. Here the CDR3 reads CASSSRTASNEKLFF. The CDR3 nucleotides are TGTGCCAGCAGCTCCCGGACAGCATCTAATGAAAAACTGTTTTTT. The variable domain in full, completed from reference TRBV7-2 and TRBJ1-4, reads GAGVSQSPSNKVTEKGKDVELRCDPISGHTALYWYRQSLGQGLEFLIYFQGNSAPDKSGLPSDRFSAERTGGSVSTLTIQRTQQEDSAVYLCASSSRTASNEKLFFGSGTQLSVL.

The rearrangement links TRBV29-1 to TRBJ2-5; 7 positions agree with TRBD2. Germline CDR1 SQVTM, CDR2 ANQGSEA. After removal of 0 bases from V and 1 base from J, the junction contained 8 bases not matched to a gene. This CDR3 comprises 16 residues. CDR3 in amino acids: CSVEDLGRESQETQYF. Written as DNA, the CDR3 is TGCAGCGTTGAAGATCTTGGGCGGGAGTCCCAAGAGACCCAGTACTTC.

V gene TRBV28 combines with J gene TRBJ1-3; no definite D call. The V gene lost 2 bases and the J gene lost 1 base, with 3 bases spanning the gap. Germline V gives CDR1 MDHEN, CDR2 SYDVKM. This CDR3 has 13 amino acids. The CDR3 region has the DNA TGTGCCAGCAGTTTACGGTCTGGAAACACCATATATTTT. Protein sequence: CASSLRSGNTIYF.

The chain carries TRBV12-5 and TRBJ1-5, with a weak D call TRBD1 (6 bases). Germline V gene data show CDR1 as LGHNT and CDR2 as FRNRAP. The CDR3 contains 15 residues. V was cut by 4 bases and J by 4 bases, with 14 bases left in between. CDR3 residues: CASGSRGTGNQPQHF. CDR3 sequence (DNA): TGTGCTAGTGGTTCGAGGGGGACCGGGAATCAGCCCCAGCATTTT.

The chain is built from TRBV7-7 and TRBJ2-3; 8 positions agree with TRBD2. The germline gives CDR1 SSHAT, CDR2 FNYEAQ (reference sequence). The CDR3 runs to 15 residues. Losses at the gene ends were 2 bases for V and 6 bases for J; bases not matched to a gene: 7. The DNA of the CDR3 is TGTGCCAGCAGCTTAAGCCCAGCGGGAGTTGATACGCAGTATTTT. This codes for CASSLSPAGVDTQYF.

The J gene is TRBJ2-3, the V gene TRBV7-9, with TRBD2 identical over 7 bases. J gave up 2 bases and V 6 bases, and 8 bases lay outside the gene matches. The length of the CDR3 is 15 residues. Germline-derived CDR1 and CDR2 are SEHNR and FQNEAQ (reference sequence). CDR3 bases: TGTGCCAGCAGGACGACTAGCCGCCCCACAGATACGCAGTATTTT. It yields the protein CASRTTSRPTDTQYF.

The rearrangement links TRBV5-1 to TRBJ2-7; 7 positions match TRBD1. This CDR3 is 15 amino acids long. With 0 bases clipped from V and 2 bases from J, the junction kept 5 bases outside the gene matches. Looked up from germline, CDR1 is SGHRS and CDR2 is YFSETQ. The CDR3 loop is CASSLAVQGPYEQYF. In nucleotides, the CDR3 is TGCGCCAGCAGCTTGGCCGTACAGGGGCCCTACGAGCAGTACTTC.

V gene TRBV18 combines with J gene TRBJ1-1; maybe TRBD1 (5 bases). Germline V lookup: CDR1 KGHSH, CDR2 LQKENI. The CDR3 length is 15 residues. Trimming pared 2 bases from V and 4 bases from J, leaving 14 bases between. DNA for the CDR3: TGTGCCAGCTCACCAGGCAATGGGGGGTTCACTGAAGCTTTCTTT. Translated, it gives CASSPGNGGFTEAFF.

The chain joins TRBV25-1 to TRBJ2-1, with 10 bases fitting TRBD1. V lost 6 bases, J lost 4 bases, and 9 bases stayed unmatched. The CDR3 consists of 16 residues. The V gene's germline CDR1 is MGHDK and CDR2 SYGVNS. The CDR3: CASRGAGDRGYNEQFF. CDR3 bases: TGTGCCAGCAGGGGGGCTGGGGACAGGGGTTACAATGAGCAGTTCTTC. Supplemented by reference TRBV25-1 and TRBJ2-1, the full variable domain reads EADIYQTPRYLVIGTGKKITLECSQTMGHDKMYWYQQDPGMELHLIHYSYGVNSTEKGDLSSESTVSRIRTEHFPLTLESARPSHTSQYLCASRGAGDRGYNEQFFGPGTRLTVL.

This chain joins TRBV4-2 and TRBJ2-7; 9 positions agree with TRBD2. Germline CDR1 and CDR2: LGHNA and YNFKEQ. V gave up 0 bases and J gave up 2 bases; unmatched junction bases: 5. The CDR3 is made up of 16 amino acids. The CDR3: CASSQEKSGGTYEQYF. As DNA, the CDR3 is TGTGCCAGCAGCCAAGAGAAGAGCGGGGGGACCTACGAGCAGTACTTC.